This entry lists 17 T cell receptor beta chains sequenced from one sample in a study of T cell responses to AZD1222 COVID-19 vaccine. The table came from immunoSEQ multiplex PCR; TCRdb's copy has only in-frame clones and leaves some out. The sample has 85,000 to 120,000 clones; 86% are singletons. Sequenced here: peripheral blood, sampled on day 0 of AZD1222 vaccination. The receptors originated from an adult in good health.

The rearrangement links TRBV28 to TRBJ2-7; D call uncertain. Trimming shortened V by 2 bases and J by 4 bases, and 9 bases separated the two germline ends. The germline CDR1 and CDR2 sequences are MDHEN and SYDVKM. The CDR3 is 13 amino acids. CDR3 residues: CASSLGSEYEQYF. CDR3 bases: TGTGCCAGCAGTTTAGGCTCTGAATACGAGCAGTACTTC.

The chain recombines TRBV4-3 with TRBJ2-1; TRBD2 is a possible D gene (5 bases). Between the trimmed V and J ends, which lost 1 base and 3 bases, there was a span of 13 bases. CDR1 is LGHNA, CDR2 YSLEER, per germline. The CDR3 is 16 amino acids. The DNA of the CDR3 is TGCGCCAGCAGCCAAGGGAGGCCGATGGGCTACAATGAGCAGTTCTTC. Its translation: CASSQGRPMGYNEQFF.

The V gene is TRBV4-3, the J gene TRBJ2-5; 7 bases map to TRBD1. Trimming at V came to 2 bases and at J to 5 bases, leaving 8 bases not matched to a gene. Germline CDR1 and CDR2: LGHNA and YSLEER. The CDR3 has 15 residues. Here the CDR3 DNA reads TGCGCCAGCAGCCAAAACAGGGGCCAGGGGGAGACCCAGTACTTC. It translates to CASSQNRGQGETQYF.

V usage is TRBV27 and J usage is TRBJ2-7, with a tentative D call TRBD2 (6 bases). Germline-derived CDR1 and CDR2 are MNHEY and SMNVEV (reference sequence). The V end was cut by 5 bases, the J end by 7 bases, with 12 bases between. The CDR3 contains 12 residues. The CDR3, as DNA: TGTGCCAGCAGTCCCCTGGCGGGAGAGCAGTACTTC. It is translated as CASSPLAGEQYF.

This chain uses TRBV14 with TRBJ2-7; the D gene could be TRBD1 or TRBD2 (5 bases each). Germline CDR1 SGHDN, CDR2 FVKESK. Trimming took off 4 bases at V and 6 bases at J, with 16 bases between the two ends. The CDR3 sequence is 14 residues long. Here the CDR3 DNA reads TGTGCCAGCAGCCCCACGGGACGGTCGGGCGAGCAGTACTTC. Translated: CASSPTGRSGEQYF.

V and J are TRBV12-3 or TRBV12-4 and TRBJ2-5; D is undetermined. The CDR3 covers 11 residues. V shed 5 bases and J shed 5 bases, with 6 bases lying between them. This CDR3 reads CASSPGETQYF. The CDR3 DNA sequence: TGTGCCAGCAGTCCTGGGGAGACCCAGTACTTC.

The chain recombines TRBV12-3 or TRBV12-4 with TRBJ2-1; a possible D gene is TRBD1 (6 bases). The V gene lost 7 bases and the J gene lost 4 bases, with 11 bases spanning the gap. The CDR3 extends over 13 amino acids. CDR3 sequence reads: CASNTGQYNEQFF. In DNA form, the CDR3 reads TGTGCCAGCAATACTGGACAGTACAATGAGCAGTTCTTC.

V gene TRBV11-1 combines with J gene TRBJ1-6, with D possibly TRBD1 on 5 matching bases. Deletions cut 3 bases from V and 7 bases from J, with 7 bases between. CDR1 and CDR2 from the germline V gene are SGHAT and FQDESV (reference sequence). The CDR3 spans 13 residues. As DNA, the CDR3 is TGTGCCAGCAGCTTGAGGGACAATTCACCCCTCCACTTT. Translating it yields CASSLRDNSPLHF.

The rearrangement uses TRBV21-1 and TRBJ2-5; the table's D call TRBD1 went unverified against the DNA. TRBV21-1 is designated a pseudogene. The CDR3 has 13 residues. The CDR3 DNA follows: TGTGCCAGCAGCAGGGTCGCAGGTCCCACCCAGTACTTC. Protein sequence: CASSRVAGPTQYF.

The J gene is TRBJ2-6, the V gene TRBV2; perhaps TRBD2 as D (6 bases). The CDR3 contains 16 residues. Trimming took 5 bases from V and 4 from J, leaving 15 bases between them. Germline assignment: CDR1 SNHLY and CDR2 FYNNEI. CDR3 coding DNA: TGTGCCAGCAGTAGTAGAGGAGGGACCGGGGCCAACGTCCTGACTTTC. It yields the protein CASSSRGGTGANVLTF.

The chain combines TRBV25-1 with TRBJ1-6; 8 nucleotides match TRBD1. Germline lookup yields CDR1 MGHDK and CDR2 SYGVNS. This CDR3 contains 15 residues. The V and J ends lost 4 bases and 9 bases, in that order; junction bases with no gene match: 8. CDR3 nucleotide sequence: TGTGCCAGCAGTGCACAGGGGGTGAGTAGTTCACCCCTCCACTTT. It codes for CASSAQGVSSSPLHF.

The V gene is TRBV5-1, the J gene TRBJ2-1; possible D gene TRBD1, 6 bases. V was clipped by 4 bases and J by 6 bases, with 20 bases between them. The CDR3 length is 16 residues. The germline V gene has CDR1 SGHRS and CDR2 YFSETQ. The DNA of the CDR3 is TGCGCCAGCAGCGCTACAGGGATGGCCGGGTCCAATGAGCAGTTCTTC. It is translated as CASSATGMAGSNEQFF.

V and J are TRBV28 and TRBJ1-4; D possibly corresponds to TRBD1 (5 bases). Trimming cost V 5 bases and J 7 bases, with 14 bases left between them. Germline V gene data show CDR1 as MDHEN and CDR2 as SYDVKM. The CDR3 totals 14 residues. CDR3 sequence reads: CASSPTGPGEKLFF. As DNA, the CDR3 is TGTGCCAGCAGTCCGACGGGGCCCGGTGAAAAACTGTTTTTT.

This rearrangement joins TRBV27 to TRBJ2-1, with no clear D. The CDR3 sequence is 13 residues long. CDR1 is MNHEY, CDR2 SMNVEV, per germline (reference sequence). CDR3 sequence (DNA): TGTGCTAGTCGGCAGTCCCCTTACAATGAGCAGTTCTTC. It is translated as CASRQSPYNEQFF.

Notes on this clone: Relative to the germline gene, one junction end is altered; a read error may explain this. The chain has TRBV2 and TRBJ2-1; 9 nucleotides align to TRBD1. This CDR3 is built from 16 residues. Germline V gives CDR1 SNHLY, CDR2 FYNNEI. The CDR3: CASTEGGTGGNHEQFF. The CDR3 DNA is TGTGCCAGCACTGAAGGGGGAACAGGGGGCAACCATGAGCAGTTCTTC.

This chain links TRBV28 with TRBJ2-7; D is perhaps TRBD1 (6 bases). In germline, CDR1 is MDHEN, CDR2 SYDVKM. The CDR3 contains 16 residues. Trimming took off 3 bases at V and 5 bases at J, with 20 bases between the two ends. CDR3: CASSLPGTIYLHEQYF. In nucleotides, the CDR3 is TGTGCCAGCAGTTTGCCAGGGACAATCTATCTCCACGAGCAGTACTTC.

The sample holds one count of this clone. The V gene is TRBV27, the J gene TRBJ2-7; 9 nucleotides align to TRBD1. CDR3 size: 15 residues. The V gene end was trimmed by 6 bases and the J gene end by 1 base; junction bases not matched to a gene: 7. CDR1 is MNHEY, CDR2 SMNVEV, per germline (reference sequence). CDR3 sequence reads: CASSPGDRVSYEQYF. CDR3 nucleotide sequence: TGTGCCAGCAGCCCTGGGGACAGGGTTTCCTACGAGCAGTACTTC.